Shown below are 17 T cell receptor beta chains from a single sample sequenced in a study of blood T cell repertoires in COVID-19. This table comes from immunoSEQ multiplex PCR, and its TCRdb copy is limited to in-frame clones, with some not included. The sample lists over 250,000 clones, around 86% seen once, with roughly 15% in the top ten. Sample: peripheral blood. The receptors were gathered from a human donor in a cohort sampled during active COVID-19.

V is TRBV3-1 (or the pseudogene TRBV3-2) and J is TRBJ2-3; possibly TRBD2 for D (6 bases). The germline gives CDR1 LGHDT, CDR2 YNNKEL (reference sequence). This CDR3 spans 12 amino acids. Trimming pared 4 bases from V and 10 bases from J, leaving 12 bases between. CDR3 loop: CASSPGLFPQYF. Written as DNA, the CDR3 is TGTGCCAGCAGCCCCGGACTATTCCCGCAGTATTTT.

The chain has TRBV5-8 and TRBJ1-4, with D unclear. The CDR3 sequence is 14 residues long. With 0 bases removed from V and 5 bases from J, the gap between germline ends came to 8 bases. Per the germline V gene, CDR1 is SGHTS and CDR2 is YDEGEE. The CDR3 nucleotides read TGTGCCAGCAGCTTGGGGCAGCGGAATGAAAAACTGTTTTTT. This translates into CASSLGQRNEKLFF.

This clone was counted only a few times. V gene TRBV7-8 combines with J gene TRBJ1-4, with TRBD1 matching over 7 bases. The CDR3 contains 16 residues. CDR1 SGHVS and CDR2 FQNEAQ come from the germline V gene. The J segment lost 5 bases and the V segment lost 5 bases, leaving 11 bases of the junction unmatched. Here the CDR3 reads CASSPPLQGSNEKLFF. CDR3 DNA sequence: TGTGCCAGCAGCCCCCCCCTACAGGGGTCGAATGAAAAACTGTTTTTT.

The chain couples TRBV6-5 to TRBJ2-3, with TRBD2 matching 10 bases. The CDR3 length is 16 residues. V was clipped by 0 bases and J by 3 bases; unmatched bases: 3. Germline CDR1 reads MNHEY; CDR2 reads SVGAGI. The CDR3 sequence: CASSYSPSGSTDTQYF. CDR3 nucleotide sequence: TGTGCCAGCAGTTACTCTCCTAGCGGGAGTACAGATACGCAGTATTTT.

In nucleotides, the CDR3 is TGTGCCAGCAGTTCCGGACACAACACTGAAGCTTTCTTT. This codes for CASSSGHNTEAFF. The gene calls are TRBV28 and TRBJ1-1; possibly TRBD1 for D (5 bases). The CDR3 has 13 residues. V was clipped by 4 bases and J by 2 bases, with 8 bases between them. The germline V gene encodes CDR1 MDHEN and CDR2 SYDVKM.

V gene TRBV6-5 combines with J gene TRBJ1-4; TRBD1 might be the D (6 bases). The CDR3 length is 16 residues. Trimming cost V 4 bases and J 5 bases, with 17 bases left between them. CDR1 is MNHEY, CDR2 SVGAGI, per germline. This chain's CDR3 is CASSLQGRGLNEKLFF. The DNA of the CDR3 is TGTGCCAGCAGTTTACAGGGAAGGGGTCTGAATGAAAAACTGTTTTTT.

This sequence joins TRBV6-1 and TRBJ2-5; the match to TRBD2 covers 7 bases. Trimming cost V 6 bases and J 1 base; bases outside gene matches: 11. Germline V gene sequence: CDR1 MNHNS, CDR2 SASEGT. The CDR3 covers 16 residues. The CDR3 region is CASSEQPERGQETQYF. CDR3 DNA: TGTGCCAGCAGCGAACAGCCCGAGCGGGGCCAAGAGACCCAGTACTTC.

This clone was detected once. V is TRBV27 and J is TRBJ2-1, with 12 bases that match TRBD2. The CDR3 has 20 residues. Germline CDR1 MNHEY, CDR2 SMNVEV (reference sequence). V dropped 1 base and J dropped 4; count of bases not matched to a gene: 14. CDR3 DNA: TGTGCCAGCAGTTTATGGGGCCCTTTGACTAGCGGGAGAGTGTACAATGAGCAGTTCTTC. Translation gives CASSLWGPLTSGRVYNEQFF.

The chain is built from TRBV19 and TRBJ2-7; 8 bases map to TRBD2. The V gene's germline CDR1 is LNHDA and CDR2 SQIVND (reference sequence). This CDR3 contains 14 residues. The V gene end was trimmed by 5 bases and the J gene end by 7 bases; junction bases not matched to a gene: 10. CDR3 coding DNA: TGTGCCAGTAGTGCCGGGACTAGTTACAAGGAGCAGTACTTC. Protein sequence: CASSAGTSYKEQYF. Based on the CDR3 plus reference TRBV19 and TRBJ2-7, the full variable domain is DGGITQSPKYLFRKEGQNVTLSCEQNLNHDAMYWYRQDPGQGLRLIYYSQIVNDFQKGDIAEGYSVSREKKESFPLTVTSAQKNPTAFYLCASSAGTSYKEQYFGPGTRLTVT.

This clone was recorded only once. This chain connects TRBV7-9 to TRBJ1-5, with TRBD1 matching 7 bases. V lost 5 bases and J lost 9; bases outside the gene matches: 7. The CDR3 loop spans 13 amino acids. Germline values: CDR1 SEHNR, CDR2 FQNEAQ (reference sequence). The CDR3 sequence is CASSPGQARPQHF. The CDR3 DNA reads as TGTGCCAGCAGCCCCGGACAGGCGCGGCCCCAGCATTTT.

This clone was picked up one time. This rearrangement joins TRBV28 to TRBJ2-3; D may be TRBD2 (6 bases). The CDR3 contains 15 residues. Trimming took 5 bases from V and 6 from J, leaving 18 bases between them. Germline V gene data show CDR1 as MDHEN and CDR2 as SYDVKM. The CDR3 bases are TGTGCCAGCAGTCTTCCATTATCGGCGGGGGATACGCAGTATTTT. Amino acids: CASSLPLSAGDTQYF.

The chain joins TRBV11-2 to TRBJ2-7, with D possibly TRBD2 on 6 matching bases. In germline, CDR1 is SGHAT, CDR2 FQNNGV. This CDR3 spans 14 amino acids. The ends were cut back, 3 bases at V and 4 bases at J, with 13 bases in the middle. For the CDR3, the DNA is TGTGCCAGCAGCTTCGACGGGGGAATTTACGAGCAGTACTTC. Translated, it gives CASSFDGGIYEQYF.

The J gene is TRBJ1-2, the V gene TRBV2, with D unclear. The V end lost 1 base, the J end lost 6 bases, and 12 bases lay between the germline ends. Germline CDR1 and CDR2: SNHLY and FYNNEI. The CDR3 extends over 14 amino acids. CDR3 in DNA: TGTGCCAGCAGTGAAGTGGGCAGTGTGGATGGCTACACCTTC. Protein product: CASSEVGSVDGYTF.

V is TRBV29-1 and J is TRBJ2-1; D unclear. This CDR3 has 13 residues. Germline V gene lookup returns CDR1 SQVTM and CDR2 ANQGSEA. V lost 8 bases and J lost 0, with 11 bases in between. CDR3 loop: CSSMSPSYNEQFF. The DNA of the CDR3 is TGCAGCTCCATGAGCCCCTCCTACAATGAGCAGTTCTTC.

This clone appeared a single time. The same CDR3 is also encoded by other DNA sequences in this sample. The chain joins TRBV27 to TRBJ2-3, with 9 bases matching TRBD2. The germline V gene has CDR1 MNHEY and CDR2 SMNVEV (reference sequence). Unmatched junction bases numbered 0, after V lost 2 bases and J lost 3 bases. The CDR3 has 14 residues. CDR3: CASSLAGGTDTQYF. CDR3 sequence (DNA): TGTGCCAGCAGTTTAGCGGGGGGGACAGATACGCAGTATTTT.

The chain employs TRBV19 and TRBJ1-2; D not resolved. Germline assignment: CDR1 LNHDA and CDR2 SQIVND (reference sequence). Trimming took off 7 bases at V and 7 bases at J, with 22 bases between the two ends. The CDR3 runs to 15 residues. CDR3 nucleotide sequence: TGTGCCAGTACCTTAGACCTGACCAGAGGATCTGGCTACACCTTC. Translation: CASTLDLTRGSGYTF.

V is TRBV6-2 or TRBV6-3 and J is TRBJ2-2; no definite D call. Germline V CDR1 and CDR2: MNHEY, SVGEGT. V shed 5 bases and J shed 5 bases, with 6 bases lying between them. The CDR3 is 12 residues long. The CDR3 DNA is TGTGCCAGCAGTGTCTCTACCGGGGAGCTGTTTTTT. Amino acids: CASSVSTGELFF.